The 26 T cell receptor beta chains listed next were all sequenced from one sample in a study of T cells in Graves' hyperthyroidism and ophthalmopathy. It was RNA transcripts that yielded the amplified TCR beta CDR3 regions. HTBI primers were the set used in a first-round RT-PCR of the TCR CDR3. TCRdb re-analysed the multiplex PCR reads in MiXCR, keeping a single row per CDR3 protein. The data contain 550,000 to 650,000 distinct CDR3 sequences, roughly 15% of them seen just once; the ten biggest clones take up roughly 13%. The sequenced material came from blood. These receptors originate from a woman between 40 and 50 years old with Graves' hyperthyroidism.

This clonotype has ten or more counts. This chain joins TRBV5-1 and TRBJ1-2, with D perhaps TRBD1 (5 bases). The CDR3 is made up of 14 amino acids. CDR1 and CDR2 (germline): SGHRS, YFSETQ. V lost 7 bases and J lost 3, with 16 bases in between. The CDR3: CASGRDGKDYGYTF. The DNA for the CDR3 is TGCGCCAGCGGACGGGACGGAAAGGACTATGGCTACACCTTC.

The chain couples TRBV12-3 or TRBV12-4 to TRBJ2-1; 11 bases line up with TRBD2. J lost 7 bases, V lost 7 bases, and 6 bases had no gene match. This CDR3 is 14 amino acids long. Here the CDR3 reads CASNVLAGVNEQFF. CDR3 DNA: TGTGCCAGCAATGTACTAGCGGGAGTTAATGAGCAGTTCTTC.

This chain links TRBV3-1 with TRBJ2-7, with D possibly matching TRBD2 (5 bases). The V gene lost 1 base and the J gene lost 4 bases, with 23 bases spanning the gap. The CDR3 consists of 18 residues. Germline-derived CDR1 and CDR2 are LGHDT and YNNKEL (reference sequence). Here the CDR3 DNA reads TGTGCCAGCAGCCAAGCCTCTCCGAGGAGTTCGGGGTTATACGAGCAGTACTTC. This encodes CASSQASPRSSGLYEQYF.

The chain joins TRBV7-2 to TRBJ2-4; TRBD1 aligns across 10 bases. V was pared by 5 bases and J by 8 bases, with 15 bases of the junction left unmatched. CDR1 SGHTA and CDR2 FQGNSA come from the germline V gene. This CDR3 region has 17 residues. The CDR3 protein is CASSDRGGGGQGYIQYF. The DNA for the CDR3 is TGTGCCAGCAGCGACCGGGGGGGGGGGGGACAGGGGTACATTCAGTACTTC.

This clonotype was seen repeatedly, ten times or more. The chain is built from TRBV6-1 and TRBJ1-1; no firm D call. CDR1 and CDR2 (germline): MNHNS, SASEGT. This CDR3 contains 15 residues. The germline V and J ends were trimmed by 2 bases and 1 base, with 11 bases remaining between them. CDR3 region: CASSEPGSGNTEAFF. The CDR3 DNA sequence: TGTGCCAGCAGTGAACCGGGGTCGGGGAACACTGAAGCTTTCTTT.

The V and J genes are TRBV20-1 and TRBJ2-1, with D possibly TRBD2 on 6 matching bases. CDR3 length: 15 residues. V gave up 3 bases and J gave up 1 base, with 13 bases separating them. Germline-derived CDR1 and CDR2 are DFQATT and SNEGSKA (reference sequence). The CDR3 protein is CSARELAASYNEQFF. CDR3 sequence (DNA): TGCAGTGCTAGGGAACTAGCTGCTTCCTACAATGAGCAGTTCTTC.

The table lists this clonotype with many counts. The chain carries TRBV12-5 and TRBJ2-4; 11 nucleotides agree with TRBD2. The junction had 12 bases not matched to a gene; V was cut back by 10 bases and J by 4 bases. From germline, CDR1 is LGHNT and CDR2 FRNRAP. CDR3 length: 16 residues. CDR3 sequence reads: CANKTGTSGPKNIQYF. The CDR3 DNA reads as TGTGCTAATAAAACAGGGACTAGCGGACCTAAAAACATTCAGTACTTC. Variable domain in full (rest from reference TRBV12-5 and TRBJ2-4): DARVTQTPRHKVTEMGQEVTMRCQPILGHNTVFWYRQTMMQGLELLAYFRNRAPLDDSGMPKDRFSAEMPDATLATLKIQPSEPRDSAVYFCANKTGTSGPKNIQYFGAGTRLSVL.

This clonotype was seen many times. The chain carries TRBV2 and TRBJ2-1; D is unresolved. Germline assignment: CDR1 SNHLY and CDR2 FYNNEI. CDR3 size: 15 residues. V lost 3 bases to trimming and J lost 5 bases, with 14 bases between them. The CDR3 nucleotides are TGTGCCAGCAGTGACCCCAGCGCGAGTAACAATGAGCAGTTCTTC. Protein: CASSDPSASNNEQFF.

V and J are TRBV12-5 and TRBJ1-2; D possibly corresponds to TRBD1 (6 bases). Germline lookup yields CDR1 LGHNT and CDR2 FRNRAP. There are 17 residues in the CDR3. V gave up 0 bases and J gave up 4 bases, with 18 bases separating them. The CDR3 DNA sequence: TGTGCTAGTGGTTTGGTACAGGGCGGTCTTGTGGGCTATGGCTACACCTTC. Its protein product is CASGLVQGGLVGYGYTF.

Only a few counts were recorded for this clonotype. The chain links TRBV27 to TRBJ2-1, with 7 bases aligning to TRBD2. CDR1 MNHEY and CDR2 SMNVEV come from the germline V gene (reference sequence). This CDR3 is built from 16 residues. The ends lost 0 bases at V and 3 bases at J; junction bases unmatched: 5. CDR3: CASSLSGGSVYNEQFF. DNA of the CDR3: TGTGCCAGCAGTTTATCGGGCGGGAGCGTCTACAATGAGCAGTTCTTC.

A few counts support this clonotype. The CDR3 DNA follows: TGCGCCAGCAGTGAGCCGGGACAGTATAATTCACCCCTCCACTTT. Translation gives CASSEPGQYNSPLHF. V gene TRBV10-1 combines with J gene TRBJ1-6, with TRBD1 matching over 7 bases. Per the germline V gene, CDR1 is WNHNN and CDR2 is SYGVQD (reference sequence). V gave up 2 bases and J gave up 4 bases; unmatched junction bases: 2. This CDR3 is built from 15 residues.

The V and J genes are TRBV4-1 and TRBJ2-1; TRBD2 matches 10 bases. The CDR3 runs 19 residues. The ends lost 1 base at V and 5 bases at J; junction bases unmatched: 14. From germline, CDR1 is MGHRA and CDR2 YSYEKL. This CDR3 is CASSQAFFSASGRNNEQFF. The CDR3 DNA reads TGCGCCAGCAGCCAAGCCTTTTTTAGTGCTAGCGGGAGAAACAATGAGCAGTTCTTC.

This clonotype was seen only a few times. In DNA, the CDR3 is TGTGCCAGCTCACCGGTGGAGAATCAGCCCCAGCATTTT. It yields the protein CASSPVENQPQHF. The chain is built from TRBV18 and TRBJ1-5; D is undetermined. CDR3 length: 13 residues. V was trimmed by 3 bases and J by 4 bases, leaving 7 bases between them. Germline V gene lookup returns CDR1 KGHSH and CDR2 LQKENI.

CDR3 residues: CASSYSQPGDPGELFF. The CDR3 bases are TGTGCCAGCAGTTACTCGCAGCCAGGGGATCCCGGGGAGCTGTTTTTT. The chain combines TRBV6-2 or TRBV6-3 with TRBJ2-2; D might be TRBD1 (6 bases). The length of the CDR3 is 16 residues. The ends were cut back, 0 bases at V and 6 bases at J, with 14 bases in the middle. Germline values: CDR1 MNHEY, CDR2 SVGEGT.

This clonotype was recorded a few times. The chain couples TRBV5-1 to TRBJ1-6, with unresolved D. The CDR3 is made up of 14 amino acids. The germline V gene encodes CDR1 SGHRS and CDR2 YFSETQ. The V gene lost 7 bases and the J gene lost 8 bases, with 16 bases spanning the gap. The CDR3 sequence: CASRPTHQDSPLHF. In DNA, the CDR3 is TGCGCCAGCCGCCCGACTCACCAAGATTCACCCCTCCACTTT.

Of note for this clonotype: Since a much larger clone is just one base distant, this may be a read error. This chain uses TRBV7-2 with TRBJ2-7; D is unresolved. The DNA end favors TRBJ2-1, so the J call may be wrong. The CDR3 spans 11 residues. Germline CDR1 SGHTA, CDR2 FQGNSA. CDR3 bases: TGTGCCAGCAGTATTTATTACGAGCAGTTCTTC. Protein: CASSIYYEQFF.

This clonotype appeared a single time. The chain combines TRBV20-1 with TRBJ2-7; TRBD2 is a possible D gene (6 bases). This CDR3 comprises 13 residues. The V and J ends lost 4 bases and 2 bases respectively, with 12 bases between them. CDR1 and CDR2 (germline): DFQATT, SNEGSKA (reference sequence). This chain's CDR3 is CSAIKRAPYEQYF. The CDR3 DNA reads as TGCAGTGCTATTAAGCGGGCCCCCTACGAGCAGTACTTC.

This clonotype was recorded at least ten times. The CDR3 spells CASSPTGTSTRGELFF. CDR3 DNA: TGTGCCAGCAGCCCGACAGGGACTAGCACAAGAGGGGAGCTGTTTTTT. The rearrangement links TRBV3-1 to TRBJ2-2; TRBD2 matches 9 bases. Germline loops: CDR1 LGHDT, CDR2 YNNKEL (reference sequence). V lost 4 bases and J lost 8; bases outside the gene matches: 11. The CDR3 runs 16 residues.

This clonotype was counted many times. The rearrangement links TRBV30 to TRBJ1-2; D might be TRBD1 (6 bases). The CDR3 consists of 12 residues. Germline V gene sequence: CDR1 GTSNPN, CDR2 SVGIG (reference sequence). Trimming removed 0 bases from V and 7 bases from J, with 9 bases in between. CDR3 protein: CAWSVQGGGYTF. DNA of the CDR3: TGTGCCTGGAGTGTACAGGGTGGTGGCTACACCTTC.

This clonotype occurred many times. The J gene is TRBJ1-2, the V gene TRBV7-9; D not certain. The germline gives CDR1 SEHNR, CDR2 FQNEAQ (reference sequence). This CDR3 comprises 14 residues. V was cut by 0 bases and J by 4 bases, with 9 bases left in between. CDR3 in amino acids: CASSLAASLYGYTF. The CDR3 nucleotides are TGTGCCAGCAGCTTAGCGGCCTCCCTCTATGGCTACACCTTC.

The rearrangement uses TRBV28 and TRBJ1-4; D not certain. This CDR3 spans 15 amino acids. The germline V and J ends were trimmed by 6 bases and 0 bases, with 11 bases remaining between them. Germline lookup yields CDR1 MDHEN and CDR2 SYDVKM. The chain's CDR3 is CASSLRSSTNEKLFF. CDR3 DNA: TGTGCCAGCAGCCTTAGGTCTTCAACTAATGAAAAACTGTTTTTT.

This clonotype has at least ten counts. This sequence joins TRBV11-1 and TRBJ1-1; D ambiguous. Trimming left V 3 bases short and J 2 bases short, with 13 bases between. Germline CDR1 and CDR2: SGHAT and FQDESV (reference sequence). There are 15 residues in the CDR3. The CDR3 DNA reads TGTGCCAGCAGCTTCGGGTCGCTCGTTAACACTGAAGCTTTCTTT. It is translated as CASSFGSLVNTEAFF. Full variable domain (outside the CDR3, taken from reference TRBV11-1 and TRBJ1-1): EAEVAQSPRYKITEKSQAVAFWCDPISGHATLYWYRQILGQGPELLVQFQDESVVDDSQLPKDRFSAERLKGVDSTLKIQPAELGDSAMYLCASSFGSLVNTEAFFGQGTRLTVV.

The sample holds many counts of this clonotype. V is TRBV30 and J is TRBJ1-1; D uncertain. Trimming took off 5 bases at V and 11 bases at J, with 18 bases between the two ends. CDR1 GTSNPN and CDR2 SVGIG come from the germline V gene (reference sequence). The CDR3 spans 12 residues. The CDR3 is CAWGRNRLAAFF. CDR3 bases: TGTGCCTGGGGCCGGAATAGGCTCGCGGCTTTCTTT.

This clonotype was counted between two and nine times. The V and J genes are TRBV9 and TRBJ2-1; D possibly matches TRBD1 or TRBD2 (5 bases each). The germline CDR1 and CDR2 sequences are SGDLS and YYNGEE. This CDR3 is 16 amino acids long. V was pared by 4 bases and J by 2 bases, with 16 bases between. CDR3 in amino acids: CASSPFGGPPYNEQFF. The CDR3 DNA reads TGTGCCAGCAGCCCATTTGGGGGACCACCCTACAATGAGCAGTTCTTC.

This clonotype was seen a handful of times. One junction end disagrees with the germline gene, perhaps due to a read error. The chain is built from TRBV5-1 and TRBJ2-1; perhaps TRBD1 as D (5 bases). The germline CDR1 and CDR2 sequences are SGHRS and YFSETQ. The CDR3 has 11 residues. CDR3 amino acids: CASSVQAEQFF. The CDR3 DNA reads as TGTGCCAGCAGTGTACAGGCTGAGCAGTTCTTC.

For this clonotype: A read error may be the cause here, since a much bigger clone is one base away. The CDR3 is CASSQTGGQGSPLHF. Written as DNA, the CDR3 is TGTGCCAGCAGTCAGACAGGGGGCCAAGGCTCACCCCTCCACTTT. The J gene is TRBJ1-6, the V gene TRBV28; the match to TRBD1 covers 10 bases. CDR1 is MDHEN, CDR2 SYDVKM, per germline. The CDR3 runs 15 residues. V shed 5 bases, J shed 10 bases, and the junction held 8 bases outside the gene matches.